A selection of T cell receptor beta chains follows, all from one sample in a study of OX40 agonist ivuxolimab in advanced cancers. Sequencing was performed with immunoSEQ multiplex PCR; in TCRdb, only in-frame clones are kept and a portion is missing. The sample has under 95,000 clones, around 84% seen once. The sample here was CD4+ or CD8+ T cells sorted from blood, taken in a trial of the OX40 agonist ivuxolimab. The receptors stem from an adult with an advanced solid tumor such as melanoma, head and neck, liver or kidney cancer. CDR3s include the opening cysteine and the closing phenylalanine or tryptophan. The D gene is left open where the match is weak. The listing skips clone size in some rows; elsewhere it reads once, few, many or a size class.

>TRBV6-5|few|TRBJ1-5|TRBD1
TGTGCCAGCAGTGAAAACAGGGGTAATCAGCCCCAGCATTTT
CASSENRGNQPQHF
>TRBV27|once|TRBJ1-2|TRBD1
TGTGCCAGCAGTTCGGACAGGGGATCGGACTATGGCTACACCTTC
CASSSDRGSDYGYTF
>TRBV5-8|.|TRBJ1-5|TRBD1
TGTGCCAGCAGCTTGGGGGACAGGGGAAATCAGCCCCAGCATTTT
CASSLGDRGNQPQHF
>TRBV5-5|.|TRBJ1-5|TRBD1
TGTGCCAGCAGCTTGGATCTTACCAGGGGGTTGGATCAGCCCCAGCATTTT
CASSLDLTRGLDQPQHF
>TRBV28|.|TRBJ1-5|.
TGTGCCAGCAGTTCTGGGGGTGGCAATCAGCCCCAGCATTTT
CASSSGGGNQPQHF
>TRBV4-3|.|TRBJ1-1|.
TGCGCCAGCAGCCAGCGGGCGGACAACCCCATGAACACTGAAGCTTTCTTT
CASSQRADNPMNTEAFF
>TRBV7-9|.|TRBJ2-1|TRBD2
TGTGCCAGCAGCCATACTAGCGGGGGGGCCAATGAGCAGTTCTTC
CASSHTSGGANEQFF
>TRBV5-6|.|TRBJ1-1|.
TGTGCCAGCAGCACTCTAGACAGGCTGAACACTGAAGCTTTCTTT
CASSTLDRLNTEAFF
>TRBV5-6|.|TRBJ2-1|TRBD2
TGTGCCAGCAGCTCGACTAGCGGGTACCACAATGAGCAGTTCTTC
CASSSTSGYHNEQFF
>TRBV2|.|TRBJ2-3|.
TGTGCCAGCATCGGAATCGGGGGGCACACAGATACGCAGTATTTT
CASIGIGGHTDTQYF